Below are 25 T cell receptor beta chains sequenced from a single sample in a study of T cell changes during pregnancy in multiple sclerosis. TCRdb's copy holds only in-frame clones and misses some; the assay was immunoSEQ multiplex PCR. The sample consists of more than 80,000 clones, less than 95% of them appearing once. The sequences come from peripheral blood, collected after pregnancy. The receptors were gathered from a female donor with multiple sclerosis, enrolled in a pregnancy study.

This chain connects TRBV5-1 to TRBJ2-1; the D gene is possibly TRBD1 (6 bases). The V gene lost 2 bases and the J gene lost 5 bases, with 14 bases spanning the gap. Looked up from germline, CDR1 is SGHRS and CDR2 is YFSETQ. The CDR3 covers 15 residues. CDR3 sequence (DNA): TGCGCCAGCAGCTTCCCTAAGGACAGCAACAATGAGCAGTTCTTC. This encodes CASSFPKDSNNEQFF. Drawing the rest from reference TRBV5-1 and TRBJ2-1, the complete variable domain is KAGVTQTPRYLIKTRGQQVTLSCSPISGHRSVSWYQQTPGQGLQFLFEYFSETQRNKGNFPGRFSGRQFSNSRSEMNVSTLELGDSALYLCASSFPKDSNNEQFFGPGTRLTVL.

The V and J genes are TRBV6-1 and TRBJ1-4; TRBD1 is a possible D gene (5 bases). The V end lost 7 bases, the J end lost 11 bases, and 14 bases lay between the germline ends. CDR3 length equals 12 residues. Germline CDR1 is MNHNS and CDR2 is SASEGT. In DNA, the CDR3 is TGTGCCAGCACCAGGACGGGGGGGAAACTGTTTTTT. It specifies CASTRTGGKLFF.

This clone is a singleton in its sample. The chain links TRBV6-5 to TRBJ2-3; 7 bases line up with TRBD1. Losses at the gene ends were 3 bases for V and 4 bases for J; bases not matched to a gene: 4. The CDR3 runs 14 residues. Germline lookup yields CDR1 MNHEY and CDR2 SVGAGI. This CDR3 is CASSYGQVPDTQYF. The CDR3 nucleotides are TGTGCCAGCAGTTATGGACAGGTCCCAGATACGCAGTATTTT.

The rearrangement uses TRBV10-2 and TRBJ1-2; unclear D gene. V lost 3 bases and J 0 bases, leaving 8 bases between the germline ends. Germline lookup yields CDR1 WSHSY and CDR2 SAAADI. CDR3 length: 14 residues. CDR3 loop: CASSDHSSNYGYTF. CDR3 nucleotides: TGCGCCAGCAGTGATCACAGCTCTAACTATGGCTACACCTTC.

This clone was observed a single time. The gene calls are TRBV18 and TRBJ1-1; D is perhaps TRBD1 (5 bases). Germline assignment: CDR1 KGHSH and CDR2 LQKENI. V lost 4 bases, J lost 6 bases, and 15 bases lay in between. The CDR3 sequence is 14 residues long. For the CDR3, the DNA is TGTGCCAGCTCACGCAGGACAAGCGGGGCTGAAGCTTTCTTT. Translating it yields CASSRRTSGAEAFF.

The rearrangement uses TRBV19 and TRBJ2-1, with TRBD1 as a possible D gene (6 bases). Germline V lookup: CDR1 LNHDA, CDR2 SQIVND (reference sequence). V shed 8 bases and J shed 1 base, with 15 bases lying between them. The CDR3 length is 15 residues. DNA for the CDR3: TGTGCCAGTCCACCCAGGGGAGAATCCTACAATGAGCAGTTCTTC. It yields the protein CASPPRGESYNEQFF.

V gene TRBV11-2 combines with J gene TRBJ1-3; D perhaps matches TRBD1 (6 bases). The V and J ends lost 4 bases and 4 bases respectively, with 11 bases between them. Per the germline V gene, CDR1 is SGHAT and CDR2 is FQNNGV. This CDR3 contains 14 residues. Written as DNA, the CDR3 is TGTGCCAGCAGCTCCCGGACAGTCGGAAACACCATATATTTT. Translating it yields CASSSRTVGNTIYF.

V usage is TRBV30 and J usage is TRBJ2-3; 10 bases align to TRBD2. Trimming at V came to 1 base and at J to 0 bases, leaving 4 bases not matched to a gene. Germline V lookup: CDR1 GTSNPN, CDR2 SVGIG (reference sequence). CDR3 length: 16 amino acids. CDR3 protein: CAWSATSGASTDTQYF. The CDR3 DNA reads as TGTGCCTGGAGTGCTACTAGCGGGGCGAGCACAGATACGCAGTATTTT.

The rearrangement joins TRBV2 to TRBJ2-3, with D possibly TRBD2 on 5 matching bases. Trimming removed 4 bases at V and 8 bases at J, with 19 bases between. Germline CDR1 and CDR2: SNHLY and FYNNEI. This CDR3 region has 15 residues. The CDR3 spells CASSGVQRTAGTQYF. The CDR3 nucleotides read TGTGCCAGCAGTGGGGTCCAGCGTACGGCGGGTACGCAGTATTTT.

The J gene is TRBJ1-2, the V gene TRBV11-2; the D is unclear. The germline V and J ends were trimmed by 0 bases and 4 bases, with 6 bases remaining between them. This CDR3 contains 13 residues. Germline V lookup: CDR1 SGHAT, CDR2 FQNNGV. The CDR3 nucleotides are TGTGCCAGCAGCTTAGATGGGCTCTATGGCTACACCTTC. This gives the protein CASSLDGLYGYTF.

This clone came up once. The chain employs TRBV7-3 and TRBJ1-5; D might be TRBD1 (6 bases). The CDR3 has 16 residues. The germline V and J ends were trimmed by 5 bases and 4 bases, with 18 bases remaining between them. CDR1 and CDR2 (germline): SGHTA, FQGTGA. CDR3 in amino acids: CASSPARGGENQPQHF. CDR3 nucleotides: TGTGCCAGCAGCCCCGCAAGGGGGGGAGAGAATCAGCCCCAGCATTTT.

The J gene is TRBJ2-5, the V gene TRBV6-5; D is perhaps TRBD2 (5 bases). V was shortened by 4 bases and J by 2 bases, with 17 bases between the two germline ends. CDR1 and CDR2 from the germline V gene are MNHEY and SVGAGI. The CDR3 is 16 residues long. The CDR3 sequence: CASSFLPWRSQETQYF. DNA of the CDR3: TGTGCCAGCAGTTTCCTACCTTGGAGGTCTCAAGAGACCCAGTACTTC.

The rearrangement joins TRBV4-1 to TRBJ2-7; TRBD2 matches at 8 bases. Germline trimming cut 0 bases from V and 3 bases from J; bases unmatched to any gene: 4. Germline V gene data show CDR1 as MGHRA and CDR2 as YSYEKL. The CDR3 length is 15 residues. CDR3 sequence reads: CASSQDGGGHYEQYF. For the CDR3, the DNA is TGCGCCAGCAGCCAAGACGGCGGGGGGCACTACGAGCAGTACTTC.

V is TRBV5-1 and J is TRBJ2-7; TRBD1 agrees at 9 bases. The germline V gene encodes CDR1 SGHRS and CDR2 YFSETQ. This CDR3 spans 15 amino acids. V lost 0 bases, J lost 2 bases, and 3 bases stayed unmatched. As DNA, the CDR3 is TGCGCCAGCAGCTTGGGGGACAGGGATACCTACGAGCAGTACTTC. It codes for CASSLGDRDTYEQYF.

The chain employs TRBV29-1 and TRBJ1-1; TRBD1 is a possible D gene (5 bases). The CDR3 is 11 amino acids. V was clipped by 2 bases and J by 8 bases, with 9 bases between them. Germline V gene data show CDR1 as SQVTM and CDR2 as ANQGSEA. CDR3 in amino acids: CSVESQGEAFF. DNA for the CDR3: TGCAGCGTTGAATCCCAGGGCGAAGCTTTCTTT.

V is TRBV5-4 and J is TRBJ2-3; D might be TRBD2 (5 bases). The V end was cut by 7 bases, the J end by 2 bases, with 17 bases between. The CDR3 has 15 amino acids. Looked up from germline, CDR1 is SGHNT and CDR2 is YYREEE (reference sequence). In DNA, the CDR3 is TGTGCCAGCGGAGGAAGCGGAGCTCTCACAGATACGCAGTATTTT. Amino acid sequence: CASGGSGALTDTQYF.

This clone was seen once. The gene calls are TRBV5-1 and TRBJ2-7; TRBD1 might be the D (6 bases). There are 15 residues in the CDR3. V lost 0 bases and J lost 2, with 12 bases in between. From germline, CDR1 is SGHRS and CDR2 YFSETQ. The CDR3 region is CASSLGSGAAYEQYF. DNA of the CDR3: TGCGCCAGCAGCTTGGGGTCAGGGGCGGCCTACGAGCAGTACTTC.

The rearrangement uses TRBV5-1 and TRBJ2-5, with TRBD2 identical over 12 bases. The germline V gene encodes CDR1 SGHRS and CDR2 YFSETQ. V shed 3 bases, J shed 5 bases, and the junction held 8 bases outside the gene matches. This CDR3 has 16 residues. This chain's CDR3 is CASSYLTTSGGETQYF. CDR3 sequence (DNA): TGCGCCAGCAGCTACCTAACGACTAGCGGGGGTGAGACCCAGTACTTC. Filled out from reference TRBV5-1 and TRBJ2-5, the complete variable domain reads KAGVTQTPRYLIKTRGQQVTLSCSPISGHRSVSWYQQTPGQGLQFLFEYFSETQRNKGNFPGRFSGRQFSNSRSEMNVSTLELGDSALYLCASSYLTTSGGETQYFGPGTRLLVL.

The rearrangement uses TRBV28 and TRBJ2-7; 9 bases fit TRBD1. This CDR3 region has 16 residues. The J segment lost 3 bases and the V segment lost 4 bases, leaving 10 bases of the junction unmatched. Germline CDR1 reads MDHEN; CDR2 reads SYDVKM. CDR3 region: CASSYTFGQGNYEQYF. CDR3 DNA: TGTGCCAGCAGTTACACTTTTGGACAGGGGAACTACGAGCAGTACTTC.

This chain uses TRBV6-4 with TRBJ1-4; the match to TRBD1 covers 11 bases. The CDR3 is 14 amino acids. V was pared by 4 bases and J by 7 bases, with 2 bases of the junction left unmatched. From germline, CDR1 is MRHNA and CDR2 SNTAGT. The CDR3 spells CASSAGTGGEKLFF. CDR3 nucleotide sequence: TGTGCCAGCAGTGCCGGGACAGGGGGTGAAAAACTGTTTTTT.

This rearrangement joins TRBV5-1 to TRBJ2-7; no firm D call. The CDR3 extends over 14 amino acids. The germline CDR1 and CDR2 sequences are SGHRS and YFSETQ. The V gene lost 0 bases and the J gene lost 0 bases, with 7 bases spanning the gap. CDR3 region: CASSLAHGSYEQYF. The CDR3 nucleotides are TGCGCCAGCAGCTTGGCCCACGGCTCCTACGAGCAGTACTTC. Using reference TRBV5-1 and TRBJ2-7 for the parts outside the CDR3, the full variable domain is KAGVTQTPRYLIKTRGQQVTLSCSPISGHRSVSWYQQTPGQGLQFLFEYFSETQRNKGNFPGRFSGRQFSNSRSEMNVSTLELGDSALYLCASSLAHGSYEQYFGPGTRLTVT.

The chain couples TRBV5-1 to TRBJ2-7, with 7 bases aligning to TRBD1. The CDR3 runs 15 residues. From germline, CDR1 is SGHRS and CDR2 YFSETQ. Trimming at V came to 5 bases and at J to 1 base, leaving 9 bases not matched to a gene. The CDR3 nucleotides read TGCGCCAGCAGACCTTCGGTGGGACAGTCCTACGAGCAGTACTTC. This translates into CASRPSVGQSYEQYF.

The gene calls are TRBV18 and TRBJ1-6; D may be TRBD1 (5 bases). Germline-derived CDR1 and CDR2 are KGHSH and LQKENI. This CDR3 has 14 amino acids. Trimming took off 3 bases at V and 6 bases at J, with 9 bases between the two ends. The CDR3 region has the DNA TGTGCCAGCTCACCCCCGACAGCTAATTCACCCCTCCACTTT. Protein sequence: CASSPPTANSPLHF.

This clone was observed a handful of times. CDR3 in amino acids: CASSEEGTGKAFF. In nucleotides, the CDR3 is TGTGCCAGCAGTGAAGAGGGGACAGGGAAAGCTTTCTTT. This chain links TRBV2 with TRBJ1-1; 9 bases align to TRBD1. J lost 9 bases, V lost 1 base, and 3 bases had no gene match. The CDR3 totals 13 residues. CDR1 and CDR2 from the germline V gene are SNHLY and FYNNEI. Drawing the rest from reference TRBV2 and TRBJ1-1, the complete variable domain is EPEVTQTPSHQVTQMGQEVILRCVPISNHLYFYWYRQILGQKVEFLVSFYNNEISEKSEIFDDQFSVERPDGSNFTLKIRSTKLEDSAMYFCASSEEGTGKAFFGQGTRLTVV.

V and J are TRBV5-1 and TRBJ1-1, with a tentative D call TRBD1 (5 bases). Between the trimmed V and J ends, which lost 1 base and 8 bases, there was a span of 15 bases. Germline assignment: CDR1 SGHRS and CDR2 YFSETQ. The CDR3 contains 14 residues. CDR3 in DNA: TGCGCCAGCAGCTTGAGTGGACAAGGGAGGGAAGCTTTCTTT. As protein: CASSLSGQGREAFF.